The clone carrying this T cell receptor beta chain turned up a few times. What it binds is unknown. Recipient PBMCs carried a CFSE label and met irradiated graft donor PBMCs for approximately six days before FACS sorting. This entry belongs to a study of Tregs in tolerant kidney transplant recipients. Profiling relied on immunoSEQ multiplex PCR, and the TCRdb table lists in-frame clones only, not all of them. The sample comprises roughly 14,000 clones, 53% of which are singletons, and about 3.3% rests with the top ten. In germline, CDR1 is SGHTA, CDR2 FQGTGA. The CDR3 is 18 residues long. With V trimmed by 4 bases and J by 5 bases, 13 bases remained unmatched.

The receptor's source is a human patient who received a combined kidney and bone marrow transplant. The sequencing used CD4+ T cells from blood cultured with allogeneic cells, collected before the transplant. The rearrangement links TRBV7-3 to TRBJ2-2, with TRBD1 matching 10 bases. The chain's CDR3 is CASSSHSKRTGGTGELFF. The CDR3 nucleotides are TGTGCCAGCAGCTCGCACTCCAAGAGGACAGGGGGGACCGGGGAGCTGTTTTTT.